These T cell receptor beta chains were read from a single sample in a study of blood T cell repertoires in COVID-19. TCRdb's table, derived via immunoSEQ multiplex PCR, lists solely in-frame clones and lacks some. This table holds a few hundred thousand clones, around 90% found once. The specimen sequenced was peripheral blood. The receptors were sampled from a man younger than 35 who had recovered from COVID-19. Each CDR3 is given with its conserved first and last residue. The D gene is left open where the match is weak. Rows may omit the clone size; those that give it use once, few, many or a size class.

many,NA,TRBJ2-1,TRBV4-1,TGCGCCAGCAGCCAAGAAACGGCGGGAAAAAATGAGCAGTTCTTC,CASSQETAGKNEQFF
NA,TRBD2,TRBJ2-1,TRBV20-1,TGCAGTGCTAGGGGAGGGATTGAGCAGTTCTTC,CSARGGIEQFF
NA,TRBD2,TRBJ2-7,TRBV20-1,TGCAGTGCCGGGACTACCTACGAGCAGTACTTC,CSAGTTYEQYF
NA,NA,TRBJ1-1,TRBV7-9,TGTGCCAGCAGCGCTTCAGGCGGGTTGAACACTGAAGCTTTCTTT,CASSASGGLNTEAFF
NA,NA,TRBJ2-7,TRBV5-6,TGTGCCAGCAGCTTGGGCGTCATGACTAGGAGGAAATACGAGCAGTACTTC,CASSLGVMTRRKYEQYF
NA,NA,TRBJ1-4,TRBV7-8,TGTGCCAGCAGCTTAGTGGTGCCGGCTATAGCTTCAACAACTAATGAAAAACTGTTTTTT,CASSLVVPAIASTTNEKLFF
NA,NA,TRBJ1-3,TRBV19,TGTGCCAGTAAGGAGGAGAGCTCTGGAAACACCATATATTTT,CASKEESSGNTIYF
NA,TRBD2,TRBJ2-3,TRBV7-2,TGTGCCAGCAGCTTAGATTATGGGGGGGGAGGCACAGATACGCAGTATTTT,CASSLDYGGGGTDTQYF
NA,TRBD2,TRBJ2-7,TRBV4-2,TGTGCCAGCAGCCAAGGACTAGCGGCCTCCTACGAGCAGTACTTC,CASSQGLAASYEQYF
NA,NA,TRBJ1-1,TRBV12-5,TGTGCTAGTGGCAGGGCCAGCACTGAAGCTTTCTTT,CASGRASTEAFF
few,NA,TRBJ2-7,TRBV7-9,TGTGCCAGCAGCTTAGGGTCGGGGGAGCAGTACTTC,CASSLGSGEQYF
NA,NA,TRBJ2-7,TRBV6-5,TGTGCCAGCAGTCCGCTGGCACTACCGAACTACGAGCAGTACTTC,CASSPLALPNYEQYF
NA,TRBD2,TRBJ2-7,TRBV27,TGTGCCAGCAGACGACTAGCGGGAGGCGCCTACGAGCAGTACTTC,CASRRLAGGAYEQYF
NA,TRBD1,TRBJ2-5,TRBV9,TGTGCCAGCAGCCTGGGACAGTCTCAAGAGACCCAGTACTTC,CASSLGQSQETQYF
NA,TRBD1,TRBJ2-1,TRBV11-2,TGTGCCAGCAGTTCCCTCGGACAGGGCGGGGATGAGCAGTTCTTC,CASSSLGQGGDEQFF
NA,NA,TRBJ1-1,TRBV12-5,TGTGCTAGTGCCTTGGAGGTTGGCACTGAAGCTTTCTTT,CASALEVGTEAFF
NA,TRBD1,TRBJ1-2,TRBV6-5,TGTGCCAGCAGACAGGGGGACTATGGCTACACCTTC,CASRQGDYGYTF
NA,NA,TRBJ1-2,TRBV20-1,TGCAGTGGAAGGTTTTCGGGAGGCTACACCTTC,CSGRFSGGYTF
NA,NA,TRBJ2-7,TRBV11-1,TGTGCCAGCAGCTTAGATCGGGGGTCCGACGAGCAGTACTTC,CASSLDRGSDEQYF
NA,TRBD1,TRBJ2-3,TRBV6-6,TGTGCCAGCAGTCTACAGGGGATTACAGATACGCAGTATTTT,CASSLQGITDTQYF
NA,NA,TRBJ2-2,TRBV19,TGTGCCAGTAGTATATCGGCCTACAGGGTCAGCGGGGAGCTGTTTTTT,CASSISAYRVSGELFF
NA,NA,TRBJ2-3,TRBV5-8,TGTGCCAGCAGCGTTACGTCCGGGAGTCTCACAGATACGCAGTATTTT,CASSVTSGSLTDTQYF
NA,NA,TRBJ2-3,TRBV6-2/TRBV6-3,TGTGCCAGCAGTCCGGGGACTCTCCGGTATACGCAGTATTTT,CASSPGTLRYTQYF
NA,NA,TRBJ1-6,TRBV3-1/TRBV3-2,TGTGCCAGCAGCCAAGTTTCAGGGATCTGGAATTCACCCCTCCACTTT,CASSQVSGIWNSPLHF
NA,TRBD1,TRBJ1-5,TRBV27,TGTGCCAGCAGTTTAATCGGACAGGGAAGGAGCAATCAGCCCCAGCATTTT,CASSLIGQGRSNQPQHF
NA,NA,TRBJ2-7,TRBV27,TGTGCCAGCTCGTACAGGGCAGCTAAGGACGAGCAGTACTTC,CASSYRAAKDEQYF
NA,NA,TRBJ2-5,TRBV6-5,TGTGCCAGCTCTATCGGGAGACTCCAAGAGACCCAGTACTTC,CASSIGRLQETQYF
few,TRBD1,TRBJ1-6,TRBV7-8,TGTGCCAGCAGCCCGGGACAGGGTGGTTCACCCCTCCACTTT,CASSPGQGGSPLHF
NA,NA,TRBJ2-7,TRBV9,TGTGCCAGCAGCGTAGACAGGTCTGATGACGAGCAGTACTTC,CASSVDRSDDEQYF
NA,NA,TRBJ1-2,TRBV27,TGTGCCAGCAGTTACCGGGGGGCGAGGGATGGCTACACCTTC,CASSYRGARDGYTF
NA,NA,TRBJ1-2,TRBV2,TGTGCCAGCAGTGGCAAAGCCATTTATGGCTACACCTTC,CASSGKAIYGYTF
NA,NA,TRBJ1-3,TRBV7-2,TGTGCCAGCAGCTTATTTGAGGGAAACACCATATATTTT,CASSLFEGNTIYF
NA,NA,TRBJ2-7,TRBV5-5,TGTGCCAGCAGCCCAATGGATTGGGGGGCCTACGAGCAGTACTTC,CASSPMDWGAYEQYF
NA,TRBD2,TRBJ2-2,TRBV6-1,TGTGCCAGCAGTGGGGGGACTAGCGGGGCCCTGAACACCGGGGAGCTGTTTTTT,CASSGGTSGALNTGELFF
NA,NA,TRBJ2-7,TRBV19,TGTGCCAGTAGCTCAGCGCTGAACTACGAGCAGTACTTC,CASSSALNYEQYF
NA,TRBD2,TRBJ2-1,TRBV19,TGTGCCAGTAGTATTTCTAGCGGGTACTACAATGAGCAGTTCTTC,CASSISSGYYNEQFF
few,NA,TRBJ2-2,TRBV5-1,TGCGCCAGCAGCCGGAACACCGGGGAGCTGTTTTTT,CASSRNTGELFF
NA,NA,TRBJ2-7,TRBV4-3,TGCGCCAGCAGCCAAGATTGGCAGGCCTACGAGCAGTACTTC,CASSQDWQAYEQYF